The 17 T cell receptor beta chains below were found in one sample sequenced in a study of cytomegalovirus exposure and HLA in healthy donors. Primers included in the PCR were 60 Vbeta and 13 Jbeta primers. Profiling relied on immunoSEQ multiplex PCR, and the TCRdb table lists in-frame clones only, not all of them. The repertoire holds 150,000 to 200,000 clones, with about three quarters as singletons. The source material was PBMCs. Source of these receptors: a woman in her thirties or forties in good health and CMV-seropositive.

This chain connects TRBV6-1 to TRBJ2-6; D perhaps matches TRBD1 (6 bases). Germline loops: CDR1 MNHNS, CDR2 SASEGT. The CDR3 is 15 amino acids. V dropped 8 bases and J dropped 0 bases, with 11 bases sitting between them. DNA of the CDR3: TGTGCCAGCGGGCAGGGGCACTCTGGGGCCAACGTCCTGACTTTC. This gives the protein CASGQGHSGANVLTF.

V is TRBV20-1 and J is TRBJ1-2; 7 bases match TRBD1. Germline trimming cut 3 bases from V and 8 bases from J; bases unmatched to any gene: 3. Germline-derived CDR1 and CDR2 are DFQATT and SNEGSKA (reference sequence). CDR3 length: 11 residues. DNA of the CDR3: TGCAGTGCTAGTACAGGGGAAGGCTACACCTTC. Its protein is CSASTGEGYTF.

The chain has TRBV23-1 and TRBJ2-3; possibly TRBD2 for D (6 bases). TRBV23-1 is an ORF, with its function uncertain. V was shortened by 8 bases and J by 2 bases, with 20 bases between the two germline ends. The CDR3 covers 16 residues. CDR3 in DNA: TGCGCCAGCGGTCCAATCCCAGCGGGCTACACAGATACGCAGTATTTT. Translating it yields CASGPIPAGYTDTQYF.

The chain combines TRBV30 with TRBJ1-5; the D is unclear. Trimming stripped 0 bases from V and 0 bases from J, with 12 bases between. The germline gives CDR1 GTSNPN, CDR2 SVGIG (reference sequence). This CDR3 contains 16 residues. The CDR3 loop reads CAWSVLGGYSNQPQHF. CDR3 bases: TGTGCCTGGAGTGTACTAGGAGGGTATAGCAATCAGCCCCAGCATTTT.

The CDR3: CASSRLADLRSQYF. DNA of the CDR3: TGTGCCAGCAGCCGACTAGCGGACCTACGATCGCAGTACTTC. J is TRBJ2-5 and V is TRBV11-2, with 9 nucleotides matching TRBD2. CDR1 is SGHAT and CDR2 is FQNNGV in the germline V gene. With V trimmed by 5 bases and J by 11 bases, 12 bases remained unmatched. This CDR3 is 14 amino acids long.

Concerning this clone itself: The same CDR3 can be traced to other DNA sequences in this sample. The gene calls are TRBV7-9 and TRBJ2-7; 8 nucleotides align to TRBD1. Germline loops: CDR1 SEHNR, CDR2 FQNEAQ (reference sequence). The CDR3 has 15 residues. J lost 1 base, V lost 1 base, and 3 bases had no gene match. The DNA of the CDR3 is TGTGCCAGCAGCTTAGGGACAGGGCTTTCCTACGAGCAGTACTTC. Translated: CASSLGTGLSYEQYF.

This chain uses TRBV7-2 with TRBJ2-3; the match to TRBD2 covers 9 bases. From germline, CDR1 is SGHTA and CDR2 FQGNSA. The CDR3 extends over 16 amino acids. V gave up 2 bases and J gave up 3 bases; unmatched junction bases: 6. CDR3 amino acids: CASSLSSGGTTDTQYF. The CDR3 nucleotides read TGTGCCAGCAGCTTATCCAGCGGGGGGACGACAGATACGCAGTATTTT. The full variable domain, with the rest looked up from reference TRBV7-2 and TRBJ2-3, is GAGVSQSPSNKVTEKGKDVELRCDPISGHTALYWYRQSLGQGLEFLIYFQGNSAPDKSGLPSDRFSAERTGGSVSTLTIQRTQQEDSAVYLCASSLSSGGTTDTQYFGPGTRLTVL.

The table lists this clone with a few counts. Here the CDR3 DNA reads TGTGCCAGCAGCTTCCGGAGGGACCCGAACACTGAAGCTTTCTTT. This sequence encodes CASSFRRDPNTEAFF. The rearrangement joins TRBV7-2 to TRBJ1-1; tentative D call: TRBD1 (5 bases). Germline-derived CDR1 and CDR2 are SGHTA and FQGNSA. The CDR3 has 15 residues. V was pared by 3 bases and J by 1 base, with 12 bases between.

The V call is TRBV4-3, the J call TRBJ1-6, with D possibly being TRBD1 (5 bases). Germline CDR1 and CDR2: LGHNA and YSLEER. The V end lost 3 bases, the J end lost 0 bases, and 6 bases lay between the germline ends. This CDR3 has 15 amino acids. CDR3 DNA: TGCGCCAGCAGCCATGACAGCTCCTATAATTCACCCCTCCACTTT. This sequence encodes CASSHDSSYNSPLHF.

The chain couples TRBV6-5 to TRBJ1-2, with unresolved D. Germline V CDR1 and CDR2: MNHEY, SVGAGI. The CDR3 consists of 13 residues. The V and J ends lost 2 bases and 3 bases respectively, with 7 bases between them. The CDR3: CASSYEKYYGYTF. The CDR3 DNA sequence: TGTGCCAGCAGTTACGAGAAGTACTATGGCTACACCTTC.

The chain employs TRBV4-3 and TRBJ1-4, with D hard to call. Germline CDR1 and CDR2: LGHNA and YSLEER. Trimming removed 4 bases at V and 7 bases at J, with 16 bases between. This CDR3 comprises 15 residues. Here the CDR3 reads CASSLSTGRGEKLFF. The CDR3 DNA sequence: TGCGCCAGCAGCCTAAGTACGGGGAGAGGTGAAAAACTGTTTTTT.

This rearrangement joins TRBV5-8 to TRBJ2-1; D is ambiguous. This CDR3 has 13 amino acids. The V gene's germline CDR1 is SGHTS and CDR2 YDEGEE. With 4 bases removed from V and 3 bases from J, the gap between germline ends came to 8 bases. In DNA form, the CDR3 reads TGTGCCAGCAGCCGACAACTCTACAATGAGCAGTTCTTC. Protein sequence: CASSRQLYNEQFF.

The V call is TRBV7-9, the J call TRBJ2-7; 7 bases are a match to TRBD2. The V segment lost 6 bases and the J segment 2 bases; nucleotides outside the gene matches: 13. The CDR3 totals 16 residues. The V gene's germline CDR1 is SEHNR and CDR2 FQNEAQ (reference sequence). The CDR3 bases are TGTGCCAGCAGACCGACCGGGACTACCTTTACCTACGAGCAGTACTTC. Its protein is CASRPTGTTFTYEQYF.

The V gene is TRBV5-1, the J gene TRBJ1-3, with 9 bases fitting TRBD1. The CDR3 runs 19 residues. The V gene's germline CDR1 is SGHRS and CDR2 YFSETQ. The V segment lost 3 bases and the J segment 0 bases; nucleotides outside the gene matches: 13. CDR3 in DNA: TGCGCCAGCAGCTCAGTCCCGGGACAGGGTCTGTCCTCTGGAAACACCATATATTTT. This encodes CASSSVPGQGLSSGNTIYF.

The rearrangement links TRBV4-3 to TRBJ2-1; D perhaps matches TRBD2 (7 bases). CDR3 size: 16 residues. CDR1 LGHNA and CDR2 YSLEER come from the germline V gene. Trimming took off 4 bases at V and 7 bases at J, with 20 bases between the two ends. This CDR3 reads CASSLSTSARGNEQFF. CDR3 DNA: TGCGCCAGCAGCCTTTCAACTAGCGCGAGGGGGAATGAGCAGTTCTTC.

This clone was counted only a few times. The chain has TRBV5-6 and TRBJ1-5, with a tentative D call TRBD1 (5 bases). Germline-derived CDR1 and CDR2 are SGHDT and YYEEEE. The length of the CDR3 is 14 residues. Deletions cut 2 bases from V and 6 bases from J, with 12 bases between. As DNA, the CDR3 is TGTGCCAGCAGCTTATACGGAAGGGGTCAGCCCCAGCATTTT. It is translated as CASSLYGRGQPQHF.

Only one count was recorded for this clone. The V and J genes are TRBV18 and TRBJ2-7; 10 nucleotides agree with TRBD2. The CDR3 length is 15 residues. Looked up from germline, CDR1 is KGHSH and CDR2 is LQKENI. V lost 3 bases and J lost 3; bases outside the gene matches: 5. CDR3 nucleotides: TGTGCCAGCTCACCCGGGACTAGCGACTTCTACGAGCAGTACTTC. Translating it yields CASSPGTSDFYEQYF.